At least ten counts were recorded for the clone carrying this TCR beta chain. This sample was taken from a study of T cells in Graves' hyperthyroidism and ophthalmopathy. The CDR3 is 16 amino acids. Germline assignment: CDR1 LNHDA and CDR2 SQIVND (reference sequence). V gave up 4 bases and J gave up 0 bases; unmatched junction bases: 4. Researchers took RNA transcripts and amplified the TCR beta CDR3 regions from them. First-round RT-PCR of the TCR CDR3 relied on the HTBI primer set. TCRdb independently ran MiXCR on the multiplex PCR reads; one entry per CDR3 protein. The sample includes approximately 600,000 distinct CDR3 sequences, 14% of them seen just once.

The receptor was isolated from a woman aged 18-29 years with Graves' ophthalmopathy. J is TRBJ2-3 and V is TRBV19; 10 bases are a match to TRBD1. Sequenced: blood. CDR3 DNA: TGTGCCAGTAGTACCGGGACAGGGGTCAGCACAGATACGCAGTATTTT. This translates into CASSTGTGVSTDTQYF.